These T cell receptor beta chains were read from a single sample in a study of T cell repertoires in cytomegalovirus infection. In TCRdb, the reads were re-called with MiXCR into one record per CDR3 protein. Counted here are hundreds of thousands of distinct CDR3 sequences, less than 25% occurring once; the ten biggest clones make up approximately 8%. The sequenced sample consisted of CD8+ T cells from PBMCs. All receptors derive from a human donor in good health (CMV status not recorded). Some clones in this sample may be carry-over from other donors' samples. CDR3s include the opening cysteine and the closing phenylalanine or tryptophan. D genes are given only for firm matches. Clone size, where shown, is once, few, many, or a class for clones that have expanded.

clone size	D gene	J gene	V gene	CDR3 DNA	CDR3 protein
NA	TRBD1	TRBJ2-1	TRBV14	TGTGCCAGCAGCCAACGGGACAGGGCTTTCAATGAGCAGTTCTTC	CASSQRDRAFNEQFF
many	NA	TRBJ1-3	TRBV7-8	TGTGCCAGCAGCTTATGGGGGGCGACGAGAAACACCATATATTTT	CASSLWGATRNTIYF
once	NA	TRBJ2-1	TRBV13	TGTTCCAGCACAAACAGGCCCTACAATGAGCAGTTCTTC	CSSTNRPYNEQFF
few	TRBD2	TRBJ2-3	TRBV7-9	TGTGCCAGCAGCTTAGAGGCGGGGGGGCGCGATACGCAGTATTTT	CASSLEAGGRDTQYF
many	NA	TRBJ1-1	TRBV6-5	TGTGCCAGCAGTTACGGACGCACTGAAGCTTTCTTT	CASSYGRTEAFF
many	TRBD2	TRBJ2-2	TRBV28	TGTGCCGCGGGGGTACCGGGACTTTGGTCGCCAAACACCGGGGAGCTGTTTTTT	CAAGVPGLWSPNTGELFF
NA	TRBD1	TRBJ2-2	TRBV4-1	TGCGCCAGCAGTCCGGACAGGGTTGCCGGGGAGCTGTTTTTT	CASSPDRVAGELFF
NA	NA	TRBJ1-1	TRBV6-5	TGTGCCAGCAGCATTACGTCAGGGCACACTGAAGCTTTCTTT	CASSITSGHTEAFF
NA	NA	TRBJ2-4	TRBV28	TGTGCCAGCAACCCTGACGGTGCCAAAAACATTCAGTACTTC	CASNPDGAKNIQYF
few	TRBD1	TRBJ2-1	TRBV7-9	TGTGCCAGCAGCTTAGGTGCGGCAGGGGGTCATGAGCAGTTCTTC	CASSLGAAGGHEQFF
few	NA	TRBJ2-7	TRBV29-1	TGCAGCGCATCGGGACTCAGCAAGTACGAGCAGTACTTC	CSASGLSKYEQYF
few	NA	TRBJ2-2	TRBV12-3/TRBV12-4	TGTGCCAGCACCCGTTGGGAGGCCGCGAACACCGGGGAGCTGTTTTTT	CASTRWEAANTGELFF
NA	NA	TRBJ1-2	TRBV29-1	TGCAGCGTTCGGGACCGGGCAGATGGCTACACCTTC	CSVRDRADGYTF
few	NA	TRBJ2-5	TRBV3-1	TGTGCCAGCAGCCGGGGGACGGGACACCCGCAAGAGACCCAGTACTTC	CASSRGTGHPQETQYF
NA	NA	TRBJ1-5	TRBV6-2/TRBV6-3	TGTGCCAGCATACCTCGGGAGGGCAGCAATCAGCCCCAGCATTTT	CASIPREGSNQPQHF
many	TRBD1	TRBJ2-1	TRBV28	TGTGCCAGCAGTATACAGGGGGCCCTTACCGAGCAGTTCTTC	CASSIQGALTEQFF